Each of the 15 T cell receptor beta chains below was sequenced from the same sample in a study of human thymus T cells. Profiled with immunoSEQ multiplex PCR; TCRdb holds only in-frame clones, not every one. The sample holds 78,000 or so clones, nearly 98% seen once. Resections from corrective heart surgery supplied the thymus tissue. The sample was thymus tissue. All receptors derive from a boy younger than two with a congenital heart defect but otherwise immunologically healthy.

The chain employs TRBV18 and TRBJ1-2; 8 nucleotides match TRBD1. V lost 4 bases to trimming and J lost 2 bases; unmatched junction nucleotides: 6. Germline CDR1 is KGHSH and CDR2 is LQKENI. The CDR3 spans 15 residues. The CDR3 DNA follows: TGTGCCAGCTCACGTTGGACAGGGCGGAACTATGGCTACACCTTC. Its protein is CASSRWTGRNYGYTF. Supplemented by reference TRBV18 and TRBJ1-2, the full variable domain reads NAGVMQNPRHLVRRRGQEARLRCSPMKGHSHVYWYRQLPEEGLKFMVYLQKENIIDESGMPKERFSAEFPKEGPSILRIQQVVRGDSAAYFCASSRWTGRNYGYTFGSGTRLTVV.

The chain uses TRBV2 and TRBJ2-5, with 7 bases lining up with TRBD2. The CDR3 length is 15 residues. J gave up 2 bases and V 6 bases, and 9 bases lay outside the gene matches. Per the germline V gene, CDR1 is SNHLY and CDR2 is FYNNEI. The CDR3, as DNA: TGTGCCAGCAGACTCACGGGGGGAGTGCAAGAGACCCAGTACTTC. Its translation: CASRLTGGVQETQYF.

The CDR3 spells CASSMKPGQGEGDTDTQYF. The CDR3 nucleotides read TGTGCCAGCAGTATGAAACCGGGACAGGGGGAGGGGGACACAGATACGCAGTATTTT. The rearrangement joins TRBV5-6 to TRBJ2-3; TRBD1 agrees at 11 bases. The CDR3 has 19 amino acids. V lost 5 bases to trimming and J lost 2 bases; unmatched junction nucleotides: 16. The germline CDR1 and CDR2 sequences are SGHDT and YYEEEE.

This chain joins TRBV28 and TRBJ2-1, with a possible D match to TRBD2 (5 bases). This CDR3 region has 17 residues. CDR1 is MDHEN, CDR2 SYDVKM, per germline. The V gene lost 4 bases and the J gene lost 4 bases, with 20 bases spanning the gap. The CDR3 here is CASSYSNGELGYNEQFF. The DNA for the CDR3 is TGTGCCAGCAGTTACTCAAACGGGGAGCTGGGGTACAATGAGCAGTTCTTC.

CDR3 sequence (DNA): TGCAGCGTAAACCGGGCCCCTTTGTACTACAATGAGCAGTTCTTC. Protein: CSVNRAPLYYNEQFF. The genes are TRBV29-1 and TRBJ2-1, with D uncertain. CDR1 is SQVTM and CDR2 is ANQGSEA in the germline V gene. The CDR3 has 15 amino acids. The V end lost 6 bases, the J end lost 3 bases, and 18 bases lay between the germline ends.

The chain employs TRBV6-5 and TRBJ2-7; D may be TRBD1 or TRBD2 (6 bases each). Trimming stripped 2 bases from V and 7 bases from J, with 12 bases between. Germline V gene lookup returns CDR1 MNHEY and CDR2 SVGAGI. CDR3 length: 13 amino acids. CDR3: CASSYDQGGEQYF. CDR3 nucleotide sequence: TGTGCCAGCAGTTACGACCAAGGGGGGGAGCAGTACTTC.

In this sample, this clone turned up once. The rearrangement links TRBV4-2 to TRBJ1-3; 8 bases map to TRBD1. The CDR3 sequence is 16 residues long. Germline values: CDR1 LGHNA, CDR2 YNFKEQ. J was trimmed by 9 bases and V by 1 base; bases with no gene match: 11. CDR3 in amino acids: CASSQAGTGITSTIYF. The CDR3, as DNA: TGTGCCAGCAGCCAAGCAGGGACAGGCATAACGTCCACCATATATTTT.

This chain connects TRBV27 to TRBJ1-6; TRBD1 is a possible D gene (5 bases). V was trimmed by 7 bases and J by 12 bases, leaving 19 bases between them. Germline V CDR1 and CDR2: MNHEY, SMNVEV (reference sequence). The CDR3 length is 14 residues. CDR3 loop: CASTLRDSRGPLHF. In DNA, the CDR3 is TGTGCCAGCACACTGAGGGATTCGAGGGGACCCCTCCACTTT.

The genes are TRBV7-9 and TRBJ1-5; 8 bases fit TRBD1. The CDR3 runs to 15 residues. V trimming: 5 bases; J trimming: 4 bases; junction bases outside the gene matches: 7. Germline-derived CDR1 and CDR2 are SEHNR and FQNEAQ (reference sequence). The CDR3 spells CASSLTGERNQPQHF. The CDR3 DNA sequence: TGTGCCAGCAGCCTGACAGGGGAAAGGAATCAGCCCCAGCATTTT.

The CDR3 protein is CASSWSSMWGTANNEQFF. The CDR3, as DNA: TGTGCCAGCAGCTGGAGTAGTATGTGGGGAACCGCTAACAATGAGCAGTTCTTC. The chain employs TRBV11-3 and TRBJ2-1, with no clear D. V lost 4 bases and J 5 bases, leaving 24 bases between the germline ends. From germline, CDR1 is SGHNT and CDR2 YENEEA. The CDR3 length is 18 residues.

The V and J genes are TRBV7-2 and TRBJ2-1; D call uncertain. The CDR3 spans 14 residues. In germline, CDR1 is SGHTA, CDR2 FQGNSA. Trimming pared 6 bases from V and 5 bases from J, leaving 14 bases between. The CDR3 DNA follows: TGTGCCAGCAGGGGGTGGGTAGCCGACAATGAGCAGTTCTTC. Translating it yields CASRGWVADNEQFF.

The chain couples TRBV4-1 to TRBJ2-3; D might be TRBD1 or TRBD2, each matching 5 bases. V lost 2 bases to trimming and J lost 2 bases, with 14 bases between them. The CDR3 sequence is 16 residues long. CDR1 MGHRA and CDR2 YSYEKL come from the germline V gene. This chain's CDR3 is CASSQPRDGLTDTQYF. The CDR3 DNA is TGCGCCAGCAGCCAACCAAGGGACGGCCTCACAGATACGCAGTATTTT.

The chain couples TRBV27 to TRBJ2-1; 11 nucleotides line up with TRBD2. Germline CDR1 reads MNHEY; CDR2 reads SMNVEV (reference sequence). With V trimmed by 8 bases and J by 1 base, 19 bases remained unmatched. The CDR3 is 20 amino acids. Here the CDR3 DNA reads TGTGCCAGCCATCCCTCCCTTAGCGGGAGGGCCGGGGGATCCTACAATGAGCAGTTCTTC. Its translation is CASHPSLSGRAGGSYNEQFF.

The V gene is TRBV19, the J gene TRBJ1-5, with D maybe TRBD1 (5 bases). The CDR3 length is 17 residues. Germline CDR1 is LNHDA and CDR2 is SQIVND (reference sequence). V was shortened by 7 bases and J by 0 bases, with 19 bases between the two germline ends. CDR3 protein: CASTEGWTRSSNQPQHF. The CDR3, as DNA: TGTGCCAGTACCGAGGGGTGGACTAGGAGTAGCAATCAGCCCCAGCATTTT. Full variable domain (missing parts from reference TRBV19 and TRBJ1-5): DGGITQSPKYLFRKEGQNVTLSCEQNLNHDAMYWYRQDPGQGLRLIYYSQIVNDFQKGDIAEGYSVSREKKESFPLTVTSAQKNPTAFYLCASTEGWTRSSNQPQHFGDGTRLSIL.

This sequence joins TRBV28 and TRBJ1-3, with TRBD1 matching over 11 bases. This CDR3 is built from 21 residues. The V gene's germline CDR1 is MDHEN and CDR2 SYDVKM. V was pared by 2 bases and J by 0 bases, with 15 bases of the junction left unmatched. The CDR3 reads CASSLMLGQGAKSLSGNTIYF. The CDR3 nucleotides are TGTGCCAGCAGTTTAATGCTAGGACAGGGGGCGAAATCCCTCTCTGGAAACACCATATATTTT.